This T cell receptor beta chain was captured by sequencing in a study of CD8+CD57+ T cells in acquired aplastic anemia. General study findings and limits: Between patients and controls, twenty-nine CD8+ CDR3 sequences were found in common.

The template for TCR beta VDJ and CDR3 sequence profiling was genomic DNA. TCRdb reprocessed the reads with MiXCR, giving one entry per CDR3 protein. Among around 210,000 distinct CDR3 sequences listed, more than 55% were seen once. Only patients with CD8+CD57+ cell expansion on flow cytometry were chosen for sequencing. A remark on this clonotype: Antigen specificity is unknown.

The CDR3 totals 13 residues. V lost 4 bases and J 3 bases, leaving 13 bases between the germline ends. Germline CDR1 is DFQATT and CDR2 is SNEGSKA (reference sequence). The TCR was taken from a human donor with aplastic anemia. The source material was sorted CD4+, CD8+, or CD8+CD57+ T cells (not recorded which) from PBMCs. V and J are TRBV20-1 and TRBJ2-7; D ambiguous. For the CDR3, the DNA is TGCAGTGCTACCGGTACAGAGAACTACGAGCAGTACTTC. Protein product: CSATGTENYEQYF.